This TCR beta chain was recovered during a study of cytomegalovirus exposure and HLA in healthy donors. Study information: In an earlier analysis, 90 million to 120 million unique TCR beta sequences were found from 200 million or so T cells. Study-wide results and caveats: Equally common other TCR beta chains were less clonally expanded than HLA-associated ones, a later analysis found. Owing to their indistinguishability, certain V segments, notably TRBV6-2 and TRBV6-3, were excluded. Rare TCR sequences dominated, though some public TCRs recurred in many donors.

PCR used 60 Vbeta primers and 13 Jbeta primers. Only in-frame clones appear in the TCRdb table, and some are missing; sequencing was by immunoSEQ multiplex PCR. This sample has 150,000 to 200,000 clones, with around 76% found just once. Germline V gene sequence: CDR1 MNHEY, CDR2 SVGAGI. Trimming cost V 6 bases and J 7 bases; bases outside gene matches: 8. The CDR3 contains 15 residues. Regarding this clone: Its antigen is undetermined.

The V and J genes are TRBV6-5 and TRBJ1-5, with 11 bases identical to TRBD1. The receptor comes from a woman aged 40 to 50 in good health and CMV-seronegative. Material: PBMCs. The CDR3 nucleotides are TGTGCCAGCAGGCGGACAGGGGGCAGTGGCCAGCCCCAGCATTTT. Translating it yields CASRRTGGSGQPQHF.